This is a list of T cell receptor beta chains from one sample in a study of Ad26.COV2.S vaccination and SARS-CoV-2 variants. The protocol was immunoSEQ multiplex PCR, while the TCRdb copy is restricted to in-frame clones and leaves out a portion. The sample holds about 350,000 clones, just over 90% seen once. The sequences come from peripheral blood, collected after recovery from COVID-19. These receptors came from a human donor who had recovered from COVID-19. The CDR3 runs from the conserved cysteine through the conserved F or W. A D gene is named only where the DNA matches it firmly. Only some rows state a clone size, as once, few, many or a class for expanded clones.

V gene: TRBV13
D gene: TRBD2
J gene: TRBJ2-5
clone size: .
CDR3 DNA: TGTGCCAGCAGCCCTAGCGGGGGGGCTTGGGAGACCCAGTACTTC
CDR3 protein: CASSPSGGAWETQYF

V gene: TRBV7-3
D gene: .
J gene: TRBJ2-5
clone size: .
CDR3 DNA: TGTGCCAGCAGCTTAGTTGAAAAAGAGACCCAGTACTTC
CDR3 protein: CASSLVEKETQYF

V gene: TRBV5-4
D gene: .
J gene: TRBJ1-4
clone size: .
CDR3 DNA: TGTGCCACCGGACAGATTAATGAAAAACTGTTTTTT
CDR3 protein: CATGQINEKLFF

V gene: TRBV4-2
D gene: TRBD1
J gene: TRBJ1-6
clone size: .
CDR3 DNA: TGTGCCAGCAGCCAAGAGTCTGGGACAGGGGGCAGGACACCCCTCCACTTT
CDR3 protein: CASSQESGTGGRTPLHF

V gene: TRBV11-2
D gene: TRBD1
J gene: TRBJ1-4
clone size: .
CDR3 DNA: TGTGCCAGCAGCATCGAGGGGGCGCGGAGGATCGGTGAAAAACTGTTTTTT
CDR3 protein: CASSIEGARRIGEKLFF

V gene: TRBV18
D gene: .
J gene: TRBJ1-5
clone size: .
CDR3 DNA: TGTGCCAGCTCACCACAGGAGGGACGTAGCAATCAGCCCCAGCATTTT
CDR3 protein: CASSPQEGRSNQPQHF

V gene: TRBV3-1/TRBV3-2
D gene: .
J gene: TRBJ1-1
clone size: .
CDR3 DNA: TGTGCCAGCAGCCAGGGGGAGACTACTGAAGCTTTCTTT
CDR3 protein: CASSQGETTEAFF

V gene: TRBV9
D gene: .
J gene: TRBJ2-5
clone size: .
CDR3 DNA: TGTGCCAGCAACAAACGAGGGGAGACCCAGTACTTC
CDR3 protein: CASNKRGETQYF

V gene: TRBV19
D gene: TRBD1
J gene: TRBJ1-2
clone size: once
CDR3 DNA: TGTGCCAGTACACGGGACAGGGGTGGCTACACCTTC
CDR3 protein: CASTRDRGGYTF

V gene: TRBV2
D gene: .
J gene: TRBJ1-2
clone size: .
CDR3 DNA: TGTGCCAGCAATTTGGACAGCGAATATGGCTACACCTTC
CDR3 protein: CASNLDSEYGYTF

V gene: TRBV5-1
D gene: TRBD2
J gene: TRBJ2-1
clone size: once
CDR3 DNA: TGCGCCAGCCGCCAGAGTAGCGGGGTACACAATGAGCAGTTCTTC
CDR3 protein: CASRQSSGVHNEQFF

V gene: TRBV6-6
D gene: TRBD1
J gene: TRBJ2-7
clone size: .
CDR3 DNA: TGTGCCAGCAGTTACCGGACAGGGTTTACGCGCCACGAGCAGTACTTC
CDR3 protein: CASSYRTGFTRHEQYF

V gene: TRBV2
D gene: .
J gene: TRBJ1-5
clone size: .
CDR3 DNA: TGTGCCAGCAGCCTTGGGGGATATCAGCCCCAGCATTTT
CDR3 protein: CASSLGGYQPQHF

V gene: TRBV7-2
D gene: .
J gene: TRBJ2-7
clone size: .
CDR3 DNA: TGTGCCAGCAGCTTAGGTATCATGAACGAGCAGTACTTC
CDR3 protein: CASSLGIMNEQYF

V gene: TRBV2
D gene: TRBD2
J gene: TRBJ2-7
clone size: once
CDR3 DNA: TGTGCCAGCAGCCCCCCCGAGGGAGCGGGGGGGCATCCCCAGTACTTC
CDR3 protein: CASSPPEGAGGHPQYF

V gene: TRBV7-9
D gene: .
J gene: TRBJ2-1
clone size: .
CDR3 DNA: TGTGCCAGCAGCAGAAGCAGCGATTCCTACAATGAGCAGTTCTTC
CDR3 protein: CASSRSSDSYNEQFF

V gene: TRBV27
D gene: TRBD2
J gene: TRBJ2-2
clone size: .
CDR3 DNA: TGTGCCAGCAGCGAGCGGGGTCGGACCGGGGAGCTGTTTTTT
CDR3 protein: CASSERGRTGELFF

V gene: TRBV5-6
D gene: .
J gene: TRBJ2-7
clone size: .
CDR3 DNA: TGTGCCAGCAGCCCCGGAGCCGGGATCGAGCAGTACTTC
CDR3 protein: CASSPGAGIEQYF

V gene: TRBV7-6
D gene: .
J gene: TRBJ2-3
clone size: few
CDR3 DNA: TGTGCCAGCAGCCTTTTCTCCTCCAACACAGATACGCAGTATTTT
CDR3 protein: CASSLFSSNTDTQYF

V gene: TRBV6-1
D gene: TRBD2
J gene: TRBJ2-7
clone size: once
CDR3 DNA: TGTGCCAGCAGTCAAGTAGCGGGGGCTAACTCCTACGAGCAGTACTTC
CDR3 protein: CASSQVAGANSYEQYF

V gene: TRBV4-1
D gene: TRBD1
J gene: TRBJ1-2
clone size: .
CDR3 DNA: TGCGCCAGCAGCCAAGTAATAACAGGGGATGGCTACACCTTC
CDR3 protein: CASSQVITGDGYTF

V gene: TRBV5-1
D gene: TRBD2
J gene: TRBJ2-3
clone size: .
CDR3 DNA: TGCGCCAGCAGCTTGGACGCGGGAGAGGGCACAGATACGCAGTATTTT
CDR3 protein: CASSLDAGEGTDTQYF

V gene: TRBV5-1
D gene: TRBD1
J gene: TRBJ2-7
clone size: .
CDR3 DNA: TGCGCCAGCAGCTTCGTGGCTGGACAGGGAACCTACGAGCAGTACTTC
CDR3 protein: CASSFVAGQGTYEQYF

V gene: TRBV5-1
D gene: .
J gene: TRBJ1-2
clone size: .
CDR3 DNA: TGCGCCAGTAATGGAGACAGTACTAACTATGGCTACACCTTC
CDR3 protein: CASNGDSTNYGYTF

V gene: TRBV6-2/TRBV6-3
D gene: .
J gene: TRBJ1-4
clone size: .
CDR3 DNA: TGTGCCAGCAGTGGGTACGCGCCTGCAACTAATGAAAAACTGTTTTTT
CDR3 protein: CASSGYAPATNEKLFF

V gene: TRBV29-1
D gene: .
J gene: TRBJ1-1
clone size: .
CDR3 DNA: TGCAGCGTTTCGTGGACCGGGAACACTGAAGCTTTCTTT
CDR3 protein: CSVSWTGNTEAFF

V gene: TRBV5-1
D gene: TRBD2
J gene: TRBJ2-7
clone size: .
CDR3 DNA: TGCGCCAGCAGCTTGTCTAGCGGGGGGGGTTCCTACGAGCAGTACTTC
CDR3 protein: CASSLSSGGGSYEQYF

V gene: TRBV6-5
D gene: .
J gene: TRBJ1-2
clone size: once
CDR3 DNA: TGTGCCAGCAGCGGAGACTATGGCTACACCTTC
CDR3 protein: CASSGDYGYTF

V gene: TRBV2
D gene: .
J gene: TRBJ2-6
clone size: .
CDR3 DNA: TGTGCCAGCAGCAGTATGGTCAGGTCGAGCTCTGGGGCCAACGTCCTGACTTTC
CDR3 protein: CASSSMVRSSSGANVLTF

V gene: TRBV5-6
D gene: TRBD1
J gene: TRBJ2-7
clone size: .
CDR3 DNA: TGTGCCAGCAGCTTCCAGGGGGCCGGCTACGAGCAGTACTTC
CDR3 protein: CASSFQGAGYEQYF

V gene: TRBV12-3/TRBV12-4
D gene: TRBD1
J gene: TRBJ1-1
clone size: .
CDR3 DNA: TGTGCCAGCCGACAGGGGGAAGGCACTGAAGCTTTCTTT
CDR3 protein: CASRQGEGTEAFF

V gene: TRBV6-5
D gene: .
J gene: TRBJ2-5
clone size: .
CDR3 DNA: TGTGCCAGCGGCCGTCGACAAGCAGAGACCCAGTACTTC
CDR3 protein: CASGRRQAETQYF

V gene: TRBV5-6
D gene: TRBD1
J gene: TRBJ2-3
clone size: .
CDR3 DNA: TGTGCCAGCAGCTACAGGACAGGGGTCACAGATACGCAGTATTTT
CDR3 protein: CASSYRTGVTDTQYF

V gene: TRBV6-2/TRBV6-3
D gene: .
J gene: TRBJ2-7
clone size: .
CDR3 DNA: TGTGCCAGCAGTTACGAGACTTCCTACGAGCAGTACTTC
CDR3 protein: CASSYETSYEQYF

V gene: TRBV13
D gene: TRBD2
J gene: TRBJ2-3
clone size: .
CDR3 DNA: TGTGCCAGCAGCCTATTAAGCGGGGCCCCCACAGATACGCAGTATTTT
CDR3 protein: CASSLLSGAPTDTQYF

V gene: TRBV4-1
D gene: TRBD1
J gene: TRBJ1-2
clone size: .
CDR3 DNA: TGCGCCAGCAGCCAAGCTAGACAGGGTGTACTTTATGGCTACACCTTC
CDR3 protein: CASSQARQGVLYGYTF

V gene: TRBV20-1
D gene: .
J gene: TRBJ1-1
clone size: .
CDR3 DNA: TGCAGTGCTAGACAGGGGTTTGAAGCTTTCTTT
CDR3 protein: CSARQGFEAFF

V gene: TRBV7-2
D gene: TRBD1
J gene: TRBJ1-2
clone size: .
CDR3 DNA: TGTGCCAGCAGCTTACCGGGACAGGGATGGGGCTACACCTTC
CDR3 protein: CASSLPGQGWGYTF

V gene: TRBV27
D gene: .
J gene: TRBJ2-1
clone size: .
CDR3 DNA: TGTGCCAGCAGTTTTTCCAGGTATGGTGAGCAGTTCTTC
CDR3 protein: CASSFSRYGEQFF

V gene: TRBV10-3
D gene: .
J gene: TRBJ2-7
clone size: .
CDR3 DNA: TGTGCCATCAGTGAGAAACAGGGAACCTACGAGCAGTACTTC
CDR3 protein: CAISEKQGTYEQYF

V gene: TRBV11-2
D gene: .
J gene: TRBJ1-2
clone size: .
CDR3 DNA: TGTGCCAGCAGCTTCACCCTACCGGGGCGGGGGATCGGGCATGGCTACACCTTC
CDR3 protein: CASSFTLPGRGIGHGYTF

V gene: TRBV7-9
D gene: .
J gene: TRBJ1-2
clone size: .
CDR3 DNA: TGTGCCAGCAGCGGGGGTGGGGTCCTCTATGGCTACACCTTC
CDR3 protein: CASSGGGVLYGYTF

V gene: TRBV4-1
D gene: TRBD1
J gene: TRBJ2-7
clone size: .
CDR3 DNA: TGCGCCAGCAGTAAGGACAGGGGATCCTACGAGCAGTACTTC
CDR3 protein: CASSKDRGSYEQYF

V gene: TRBV27
D gene: .
J gene: TRBJ2-3
clone size: .
CDR3 DNA: TGTGCCAGCAGTTTATCGGGGGACGCAGGGGCAGATACGCAGTATTTT
CDR3 protein: CASSLSGDAGADTQYF

V gene: TRBV6-2/TRBV6-3
D gene: TRBD1
J gene: TRBJ1-5
clone size: once
CDR3 DNA: TGTGCCAGCAGTTACTCTCCAGGGGGGTTTCAGCCCCAGCATTTT
CDR3 protein: CASSYSPGGFQPQHF

V gene: TRBV27
D gene: TRBD1
J gene: TRBJ2-7
clone size: .
CDR3 DNA: TGTGCCAGCAGTCACAGGACAGGCCCGGGTAAGCAGTACTTC
CDR3 protein: CASSHRTGPGKQYF

V gene: TRBV11-2
D gene: .
J gene: TRBJ2-5
clone size: .
CDR3 DNA: TGTGCCAGCAGCCTCGGTGTGCTAGCGCACGAGACCCAGTACTTC
CDR3 protein: CASSLGVLAHETQYF

V gene: TRBV25-1
D gene: .
J gene: TRBJ2-5
clone size: .
CDR3 DNA: TGTGCCAGCAGTGAATCCCCGCCTCCCGGGGGGACCCAGTACTTC
CDR3 protein: CASSESPPPGGTQYF